This T cell receptor beta chain was identified in a study of T cell changes during pregnancy in multiple sclerosis. The CDR3 is 15 amino acids. Per the germline V gene, CDR1 is SGHRS and CDR2 is YFSETQ. The J segment lost 5 bases and the V segment lost 4 bases, leaving 9 bases of the junction unmatched. The assay was immunoSEQ multiplex PCR, and TCRdb's table has in-frame clones only and misses some. The table has about 84,000 clones, around 94% seen once. This sample comprised peripheral blood, obtained in the second trimester of pregnancy. This chain links TRBV5-1 with TRBJ2-1, with 7 bases lining up with TRBD1. This clonotype originated in a female donor in good health, enrolled as a control in a pregnancy study. CDR3 nucleotide sequence: TGCGCCAGCAGCCCCGGGACAGACTTTAACAATGAGCAGTTCTTC. Translated: CASSPGTDFNNEQFF. The complete variable domain, with remaining parts taken from reference TRBV5-1 and TRBJ2-1, reads KAGVTQTPRYLIKTRGQQVTLSCSPISGHRSVSWYQQTPGQGLQFLFEYFSETQRNKGNFPGRFSGRQFSNSRSEMNVSTLELGDSALYLCASSPGTDFNNEQFFGPGTRLTVL.